The T cell receptor (beta chain) under discussion was sequenced for a study of regulatory T cells in long-lasting Graves disease (dated by TCRdb to the early 2020s). As for the study more broadly: To count as having persistent Graves' disease, a patient had to have received antithyroid drug treatment for over 5 years with TSH receptor autoantibodies remaining persistently positive. Peripheral blood TCR sequencing and RNA sequencing compared persistent Graves' disease patients with newly diagnosed Graves' disease patients. The study was registered as a clinical trial and conducted in China. A total of about 33 samples underwent TCR sequencing, from about 13 patients with persistent Graves' disease and about 20 patients with newly diagnosed Graves' disease. Antithyroid drugs had been taken for 8.5 to 12 years on average by persistent Graves' disease patients in the clinical cohort.

The sample's time point label, in plain terms: persistent/refractory GD, antithyroid drugs over 5 years with positive TRAb. For both TCR sequencing and RNA sequencing, RNA was extracted from PBMCs in TRIzol. Graves' disease was diagnosed according to American Thyroid Association guidelines. Patients for the study were recruited at an endocrinology department in Xi'an, China. Each patient gave 9 to 10 milliliters of peripheral blood, collected in an EDTA anticoagulant tube. Ficoll Paque Plus density gradient separation was used to isolate PBMCs, and no further T cell sorting was done. An Agilent 2100 Bioanalyzer and agarose gel were used to assess RNA quality, and a NanoDrop 2000 was used to measure RNA concentration. To prepare the library, multiplex PCR was applied. Sequencer: Illumina HiSeq 4000. iRepertoire HTBI primers and Arm-PCR amplification of CDR3 regions were used to construct TCR beta libraries. Before sequencing, the PCR products underwent gel purification. The authors' analysis ran thus. A total of fewer than 70 TRBV and 14 TRBJ segments were identified across samples and were used for gene usage analysis of CDR3 amino acid clonotypes. COPE and FqMerger were used to merge filtered high-quality paired reads into contigs. BLAST was used to align contigs to IMGT TRBV, TRBD and TRBJ reference genes, and CDR3 was defined according to IMGT. Highly expanded clones were defined as clonotypes with a frequency above 0.1%. Shannon entropy was used to measure repertoire diversity, and the Gini coefficient was used to measure V-J evenness. A clonotype was considered public if more than one individual shared it. TCRdb trimmed public reads at Q25 via fastp, called clones via MiXCR and kept in-frame beta chains. Each entry is one CDR3 protein sequence, shown with its most common DNA and genes. TCRdb assigned the V and J calls; the authors' analysis was not used. The sample has 390,000 or so distinct CDR3 sequences on record, 23% of them singletons. Around 30% of the sample is held by the ten biggest clonotypes.

Summary of the overall study and its limitations: A larger number of public clonotypes was shared among persistent patients (under 3,000) than among newly diagnosed patients (around 970). Peripheral blood alone was examined, since thyroid tissue, which constituted the primary lesion, could not be accessed. Persistent Graves' disease patients showed lower TCR Shannon entropy and fewer highly expanded clones than newly diagnosed patients, suggesting clonal expansion. The authors noted that the small sample size was a limitation that may lower accuracy. Only the TCR beta chain was sequenced and analyzed. Persistent disease showed preferential use of TRBV28, TRBJ1-2 and TRBJ2-5, whereas newly diagnosed disease favored TRBV20-1 and TRBJ2-1.

This clonotype appeared a few times. The antigen it recognizes is unknown. Qualities for individual bases were not recorded, and no much larger clone is one base off. The junction shows trimming of 3 bases on V and 0 bases on J, and the gene matches do not reach 10 bases of it. For CDR1 and CDR2, the germline V gene lists SGHTA and FQGNSA. The CDR3 runs 18 residues from the cysteine to the phenylalanine. Of all the DNA, just the CDR3 is kept, 54 bases in frame from base 1. The chain couples TRBV7-2 to TRBJ1-5; 8 bases in between match TRBD1. The material was peripheral blood mononuclear cells (PBMCs), obtained when the disease was refractory, from a patient treated with antithyroid drugs. The source of this sequence is a woman aged 40 to 50 with Graves disease. Donor details come from another sample of the same person, matched by shared clones. The DNA sequence reads TGTGCCAGCAGCTTTTCCGGGACAGGTGTATATAGCAATCAGCCCCAGCATTTT. Its translation is CASSFSGTGVYSNQPQHF.